The rows below give T cell receptor beta chains drawn from one sample of a study of T cell changes during pregnancy in multiple sclerosis. The table came from immunoSEQ multiplex PCR; TCRdb's copy has only in-frame clones and leaves some out. The sample lists about 47,000 clones, around 90% occurring once. Sample: peripheral blood, taken in the first trimester of pregnancy. These receptors originate from a female donor with multiple sclerosis, enrolled in a pregnancy study. CDR3s include the opening cysteine and the closing phenylalanine or tryptophan. A D gene is named only where the DNA matches it firmly. Clone size is shown for a subset of rows, as once, few, many or a class of expanded clone.

V gene: TRBV13; J gene: TRBJ2-3; clone size: .; D gene: TRBD1; CDR3 protein: CASSFLPNSGTGGKDTQYF; CDR3 DNA: TGTGCCAGCAGCTTCTTACCCAACTCCGGGACAGGGGGCAAAGATACGCAGTATTTT
V gene: TRBV29-1; J gene: TRBJ2-5; clone size: .; D gene: .; CDR3 protein: CSVEGGAEETQYF; CDR3 DNA: TGCAGCGTTGAGGGGGGGGCAGAAGAGACCCAGTACTTC
V gene: TRBV5-4; J gene: TRBJ2-1; clone size: .; D gene: TRBD2; CDR3 protein: CASDIGGAYNEQFF; CDR3 DNA: TGTGCCAGCGATATCGGGGGGGCCTACAATGAGCAGTTCTTC
V gene: TRBV2; J gene: TRBJ2-7; clone size: .; D gene: .; CDR3 protein: CASTFWQSYEQYF; CDR3 DNA: TGTGCCAGCACTTTTTGGCAGTCCTACGAGCAGTACTTC
V gene: TRBV5-1; J gene: TRBJ2-1; clone size: .; D gene: .; CDR3 protein: CASSLWAGATYNEQFF; CDR3 DNA: TGCGCCAGCAGCTTGTGGGCGGGGGCGACCTACAATGAGCAGTTCTTC
V gene: TRBV28; J gene: TRBJ2-1; clone size: .; D gene: TRBD2; CDR3 protein: CASSLLAGSEQFF; CDR3 DNA: TGTGCCAGCAGTTTATTAGCGGGGAGTGAGCAGTTCTTC
V gene: TRBV7-8; J gene: TRBJ2-1; clone size: .; D gene: .; CDR3 protein: CASSLPPYRTLYNEQFF; CDR3 DNA: TGTGCCAGCAGCTTGCCGCCGTACAGGACCCTCTACAATGAGCAGTTCTTC
V gene: TRBV5-1; J gene: TRBJ2-5; clone size: once; D gene: TRBD2; CDR3 protein: CASRPDARLAGGETQYF; CDR3 DNA: TGCGCCAGCAGACCCGACGCCCGGCTAGCGGGGGGAGAGACCCAGTACTTC
V gene: TRBV7-9; J gene: TRBJ1-1; clone size: few; D gene: TRBD1; CDR3 protein: CASSPGWGDSEAFF; CDR3 DNA: TGTGCCAGCAGCCCAGGGTGGGGGGACAGTGAAGCTTTCTTT
V gene: TRBV19; J gene: TRBJ1-5; clone size: .; D gene: .; CDR3 protein: CASSRQNNQPQHF; CDR3 DNA: TGTGCCAGTAGTAGACAGAACAATCAGCCCCAGCATTTT
V gene: TRBV7-9; J gene: TRBJ1-1; clone size: .; D gene: TRBD1; CDR3 protein: CASSLGTGATEAFF; CDR3 DNA: TGTGCCAGCAGCCTGGGGACAGGGGCCACTGAAGCTTTCTTT
V gene: TRBV18; J gene: TRBJ1-2; clone size: .; D gene: TRBD1; CDR3 protein: CASSTDRGRNYGYTF; CDR3 DNA: TGTGCCAGCTCAACTGACAGGGGGCGCAACTATGGCTACACCTTC
V gene: TRBV25-1; J gene: TRBJ2-3; clone size: .; D gene: TRBD2; CDR3 protein: CASSRGTSGGDPWDTQYF; CDR3 DNA: TGTGCCAGCAGCCGCGGGACTAGCGGGGGAGACCCCTGGGATACGCAGTATTTT
V gene: TRBV18; J gene: TRBJ2-5; clone size: .; D gene: TRBD1; CDR3 protein: CASSPPGQGMETQYF; CDR3 DNA: TGTGCCAGCTCACCCCCGGGACAGGGGATGGAGACCCAGTACTTC
V gene: TRBV28; J gene: TRBJ2-2; clone size: once; D gene: .; CDR3 protein: CASSGQKWNTGELFF; CDR3 DNA: TGTGCCAGCAGTGGACAGAAGTGGAACACCGGGGAGCTGTTTTTT
V gene: TRBV5-1; J gene: TRBJ2-5; clone size: .; D gene: TRBD2; CDR3 protein: CASSLGLVEETQYF; CDR3 DNA: TGCGCCAGCAGCCTGGGACTAGTGGAAGAGACCCAGTACTTC
V gene: TRBV19; J gene: TRBJ1-1; clone size: once; D gene: .; CDR3 protein: CASSIPGGVWAEAFF; CDR3 DNA: TGTGCCAGTAGTATCCCCGGAGGGGTATGGGCTGAAGCTTTCTTT
V gene: TRBV29-1; J gene: TRBJ1-2; clone size: .; D gene: TRBD1; CDR3 protein: CSVVAAHPGGGYTF; CDR3 DNA: TGCAGCGTTGTAGCAGCCCACCCAGGGGGTGGCTACACCTTC
V gene: TRBV30; J gene: TRBJ1-1; clone size: few; D gene: .; CDR3 protein: CAWSVWLEAFF; CDR3 DNA: TGTGCCTGGAGTGTCTGGCTCGAAGCTTTCTTT
V gene: TRBV4-3; J gene: TRBJ2-7; clone size: .; D gene: TRBD2; CDR3 protein: CASSPHGRGGANEQYF; CDR3 DNA: TGCGCCAGCAGCCCCCATGGTCGCGGGGGGGCTAACGAGCAGTACTTC
V gene: TRBV19; J gene: TRBJ1-2; clone size: .; D gene: .; CDR3 protein: CASRRIGIYGYTF; CDR3 DNA: TGTGCCAGTAGGCGAATCGGGATCTATGGCTACACCTTC
V gene: TRBV19; J gene: TRBJ1-2; clone size: few; D gene: TRBD1; CDR3 protein: CASSISSGGSKAYGYTF; CDR3 DNA: TGTGCCAGTAGTATCTCGTCAGGGGGCTCAAAAGCTTATGGCTACACCTTC
V gene: TRBV7-6; J gene: TRBJ2-5; clone size: .; D gene: TRBD1; CDR3 protein: CASTLTGEETQYF; CDR3 DNA: TGTGCCAGCACCCTGACAGGGGAAGAGACCCAGTACTTC
V gene: TRBV18; J gene: TRBJ2-7; clone size: .; D gene: TRBD1; CDR3 protein: CASSNRQGGKDEQYF; CDR3 DNA: TGTGCCAGCTCTAATAGACAGGGGGGTAAGGACGAGCAGTACTTC
V gene: TRBV7-2; J gene: TRBJ1-1; clone size: few; D gene: TRBD1; CDR3 protein: CASSFALGGGRAFF; CDR3 DNA: TGTGCCAGCAGCTTCGCCCTAGGGGGCGGTCGGGCTTTCTTT